These 29 T cell receptor beta chains were all obtained from the same sample, sequenced in a study of OX40 agonist ivuxolimab in advanced cancers. TCRdb's table, derived via immunoSEQ multiplex PCR, lists solely in-frame clones and lacks some. Of some 99,000 clones in the sample, roughly 95% were seen once. The material sequenced was CD4+ or CD8+ T cells sorted from blood, taken in a trial of the OX40 agonist ivuxolimab. The receptors stem from an adult with an advanced solid tumor such as melanoma, head and neck, liver or kidney cancer.

The J gene is TRBJ2-1, the V gene TRBV28, with 12 positions matching TRBD1. The germline V gene encodes CDR1 MDHEN and CDR2 SYDVKM. The V segment lost 7 bases and the J segment 6 bases; nucleotides outside the gene matches: 7. This CDR3 is built from 15 residues. DNA of the CDR3: TGTGCCAGCATCTTCCCGGGACAGGGGGCCAATGAGCAGTTCTTC. Amino acids: CASIFPGQGANEQFF.

This chain joins TRBV15 and TRBJ2-3; the D gene is possibly TRBD2 (6 bases). The CDR3 sequence is 14 residues long. Trimming took 2 bases from V and 3 from J, leaving 9 bases between them. Germline CDR1 and CDR2: LNHNV and YYDKDF (reference sequence). CDR3 sequence: CATSRPGRTDTQYF. CDR3 DNA: TGTGCCACCAGCAGACCCGGGAGAACAGATACGCAGTATTTT.

The V call is TRBV5-6, the J call TRBJ1-2; D is perhaps TRBD1 (5 bases). Trimming took off 2 bases at V and 6 bases at J, with 17 bases between the two ends. This CDR3 comprises 15 residues. The germline V gene has CDR1 SGHDT and CDR2 YYEEEE. The chain's CDR3 is CASSFTLGEVNGYTF. The CDR3 bases are TGTGCCAGCAGCTTCACCTTGGGGGAAGTGAATGGCTACACCTTC. Full variable domain (outside the CDR3, taken from reference TRBV5-6 and TRBJ1-2): DAGVTQSPTHLIKTRGQQVTLRCSPKSGHDTVSWYQQALGQGPQFIFQYYEEEERQRGNFPDRFSGHQFPNYSSELNVNALLLGDSALYLCASSFTLGEVNGYTFGSGTRLTVV.

The chain recombines TRBV29-1 with TRBJ1-1; 7 bases line up with TRBD1. CDR3 length: 16 residues. Germline V CDR1 and CDR2: SQVTM, ANQGSEA. V shed 5 bases, J shed 0 bases, and the junction held 12 bases outside the gene matches. The CDR3 DNA is TGCAGCGTTTCTCATGGACAGGCTATGATGAACACTGAAGCTTTCTTT. Translation: CSVSHGQAMMNTEAFF.

The chain joins TRBV19 to TRBJ2-3; possibly TRBD1 for D (6 bases). Germline CDR1 LNHDA, CDR2 SQIVND (reference sequence). V was shortened by 4 bases and J by 1 base, with 12 bases between the two germline ends. There are 15 residues in the CDR3. CDR3 sequence reads: CASSNSGDRTDTQYF. Written as DNA, the CDR3 is TGTGCCAGTAGTAATTCAGGGGATCGCACAGATACGCAGTATTTT.

The chain joins TRBV2 to TRBJ2-1; 7 bases align to TRBD1. The CDR3 covers 12 residues. Germline CDR1 SNHLY, CDR2 FYNNEI. V lost 9 bases to trimming and J lost 7 bases; unmatched junction nucleotides: 6. CDR3 residues: CARHRGGNEQFF. The DNA for the CDR3 is TGTGCCAGACACAGGGGCGGGAATGAGCAGTTCTTC.

The chain links TRBV5-1 to TRBJ2-2; D remains unclear. Trimming removed 0 bases at V and 6 bases at J, with 3 bases between. The CDR3 sequence is 12 residues long. Germline CDR1 is SGHRS and CDR2 is YFSETQ. The DNA of the CDR3 is TGCGCCAGCAGCTTGGGGGCCGGGGAGCTGTTTTTT. It is translated as CASSLGAGELFF.

The V and J genes are TRBV2 and TRBJ2-5; possible D gene TRBD1, 5 bases. The V gene lost 8 bases and the J gene lost 5 bases, with 18 bases spanning the gap. This CDR3 is 14 amino acids long. Germline V gene data show CDR1 as SNHLY and CDR2 as FYNNEI. CDR3 DNA sequence: TGTGCCAGCGCTATAAACCGTAGGGGTGAGACCCAGTACTTC. Translated: CASAINRRGETQYF.

The chain employs TRBV20-1 and TRBJ2-7, with a possible D match to TRBD1 (6 bases). The CDR3 runs 11 residues. Trimming left V 6 bases short and J 4 bases short, with 10 bases between. Per the germline V gene, CDR1 is DFQATT and CDR2 is SNEGSKA (reference sequence). The DNA for the CDR3 is TGCAGTGCCTCGGACAGATACGAGCAGTACTTC. It is translated as CSASDRYEQYF.

The chain is built from TRBV28 and TRBJ2-7; tentatively, D is TRBD2 (6 bases). Trimming cost V 5 bases and J 0 bases, with 14 bases left between them. The CDR3 spans 15 residues. Germline V gene sequence: CDR1 MDHEN, CDR2 SYDVKM. This CDR3 reads CASSPAGTPSYEQYF. The DNA for the CDR3 is TGTGCCAGCAGTCCTGCCGGGACTCCCTCCTACGAGCAGTACTTC.

The gene calls are TRBV10-3 and TRBJ2-1; 9 bases align to TRBD1. V was pared by 7 bases and J by 8 bases, with 15 bases of the junction left unmatched. Germline CDR1 and CDR2: ENHRY and SYGVKD. CDR3 length: 16 residues. The CDR3 DNA sequence: TGTGCCATCACCCCAGAAGCCCGGACAGGGGTCCATGAGCAGTTCTTC. This gives the protein CAITPEARTGVHEQFF.

This chain joins TRBV2 and TRBJ2-5; D remains unclear. The length of the CDR3 is 11 residues. Trimming cost V 6 bases and J 9 bases, with 11 bases left between them. The V gene's germline CDR1 is SNHLY and CDR2 FYNNEI. In DNA, the CDR3 is TGTGCCAGCAGGGTGACGGGCCCCCAGTACTTC. Residues: CASRVTGPQYF. Looking up the rest from reference TRBV2 and TRBJ2-5 gives the full variable domain: EPEVTQTPSHQVTQMGQEVILRCVPISNHLYFYWYRQILGQKVEFLVSFYNNEISEKSEIFDDQFSVERPDGSNFTLKIRSTKLEDSAMYFCASRVTGPQYFGPGTRLLVL.

This chain joins TRBV6-5 and TRBJ1-2; D not resolved. CDR3 length: 16 residues. Germline-derived CDR1 and CDR2 are MNHEY and SVGAGI. Deletions cut 0 bases from V and 4 bases from J, with 15 bases between. The chain's CDR3 is CASSYSILRRFYGYTF. CDR3 coding DNA: TGTGCCAGCAGTTACTCGATATTGCGGCGTTTCTATGGCTACACCTTC.

J is TRBJ1-2 and V is TRBV28; a weak D match, TRBD1 (5 bases). This CDR3 is 16 amino acids long. Between the trimmed V and J ends, which lost 3 bases and 11 bases, there was a span of 25 bases. In germline, CDR1 is MDHEN, CDR2 SYDVKM. The chain's CDR3 is CASSLSLISGRRGYTF. The CDR3 bases are TGTGCCAGCAGTTTGTCCTTAATCTCAGGGAGACGGGGTTACACCTTC.

The count of this clone is one. The J gene is TRBJ2-3, the V gene TRBV4-3, with D unclear. The CDR3 is made up of 16 amino acids. Between the trimmed V and J ends, which lost 0 bases and 8 bases, there was a span of 18 bases. CDR1 is LGHNA and CDR2 is YSLEER in the germline V gene. Written as DNA, the CDR3 is TGCGCCAGCAGCCAAGACGCCGGATCTCCTTTAGGTACGCAGTATTTT. It encodes CASSQDAGSPLGTQYF.

The chain uses TRBV7-8 and TRBJ1-5; D may be TRBD1 (5 bases). The CDR3 runs 18 residues. Germline assignment: CDR1 SGHVS and CDR2 FQNEAQ. Trimming took 1 base from V and 2 from J, leaving 18 bases between them. The chain's CDR3 is CASSLVAGGTVGNQPQHF. For the CDR3, the DNA is TGTGCCAGCAGCTTAGTGGCGGGGGGAACCGTAGGCAATCAGCCCCAGCATTTT. The full variable domain, in which reference TRBV7-8 and TRBJ1-5 provide the parts outside the CDR3, is GAGVSQSPRYKVAKRGQDVALRCDPISGHVSLFWYQQALGQGPEFLTYFQNEAQLDKSGLPSDRFFAERPEGSVSTLKIQRTQQEDSAVYLCASSLVAGGTVGNQPQHFGDGTRLSIL.

The chain is built from TRBV5-1 and TRBJ2-5, with 9 bases aligning to TRBD1. With V trimmed by 7 bases and J by 2 bases, 15 bases remained unmatched. Germline values: CDR1 SGHRS, CDR2 YFSETQ. The CDR3 runs to 17 residues. The CDR3 bases are TGCGCCAGCCTCTCTTTGGGGACAGGGTTGGGGCAAGAGACCCAGTACTTC. This encodes CASLSLGTGLGQETQYF.

This clone has a single count. V gene TRBV7-2 combines with J gene TRBJ1-4; 7 positions match TRBD1. Germline V gene sequence: CDR1 SGHTA, CDR2 FQGNSA. This CDR3 comprises 14 residues. V trimming: 5 bases; J trimming: 8 bases; junction bases outside the gene matches: 8. CDR3 amino acids: CASSVQGGGEKLFF. CDR3 in DNA: TGTGCCAGCAGCGTCCAGGGGGGAGGCGAAAAACTGTTTTTT. The entire variable domain, with the rest obtained from reference TRBV7-2 and TRBJ1-4, is as follows: GAGVSQSPSNKVTEKGKDVELRCDPISGHTALYWYRQSLGQGLEFLIYFQGNSAPDKSGLPSDRFSAERTGGSVSTLTIQRTQQEDSAVYLCASSVQGGGEKLFFGSGTQLSVL.

The chain is built from TRBV5-3 and TRBJ2-7; no clear D. TRBV5-3 falls under the ORF class, with uncertain function. The CDR3 totals 14 residues. V was cut by 8 bases and J by 3 bases, with 18 bases left in between. The CDR3 loop is CASSLSPSDYEQYF. The CDR3, as DNA: TGTGCCAGCAGCCTGTCCCCGAGCGACTACGAGCAGTACTTC.

The V and J genes are TRBV19 and TRBJ2-1; TRBD1 is a possible D gene (7 bases). Germline assignment: CDR1 LNHDA and CDR2 SQIVND (reference sequence). The CDR3 contains 14 residues. V gave up 10 bases and J gave up 6 bases, with 19 bases separating them. CDR3 coding DNA: TGTGCCACTTATGGAGGGGACAGTCCCAATGAGCAGTTCTTC. As protein: CATYGGDSPNEQFF.

With regard to this clone: Additional DNA sequences in this sample encode the identical CDR3. The CDR3 spells CASSVGAGEGSEQFF. The CDR3, as DNA: TGTGCCAGCAGCGTAGGTGCAGGGGAGGGCAGTGAGCAGTTCTTC. The J gene is TRBJ2-1, the V gene TRBV9; D possibly corresponds to TRBD2 (7 bases). V lost 0 bases and J lost 9, with 16 bases in between. CDR3 length equals 15 residues. Germline values: CDR1 SGDLS, CDR2 YYNGEE.

This chain joins TRBV7-2 and TRBJ2-5, with D perhaps matching TRBD2 (5 bases). Germline assignment: CDR1 SGHTA and CDR2 FQGNSA. Between the trimmed V and J ends, which lost 6 bases and 3 bases, there was a span of 17 bases. This CDR3 region has 15 residues. CDR3 amino acids: CASRGWSTGKETQYF. CDR3 nucleotide sequence: TGTGCCAGCAGGGGGTGGTCCACCGGGAAAGAGACCCAGTACTTC. Supplemented by reference TRBV7-2 and TRBJ2-5, the full variable domain reads GAGVSQSPSNKVTEKGKDVELRCDPISGHTALYWYRQSLGQGLEFLIYFQGNSAPDKSGLPSDRFSAERTGGSVSTLTIQRTQQEDSAVYLCASRGWSTGKETQYFGPGTRLLVL.

This rearrangement joins TRBV7-2 to TRBJ1-2, with D hard to call. This CDR3 is built from 12 residues. Trimming pared 1 base from V and 8 bases from J, leaving 8 bases between. Germline CDR1 and CDR2: SGHTA and FQGNSA. CDR3 region: CASSLVTGGYTF. In DNA form, the CDR3 reads TGTGCCAGCAGCTTAGTCACTGGAGGCTACACCTTC. The full variable domain, completed using reference TRBV7-2 and TRBJ1-2, is GAGVSQSPSNKVTEKGKDVELRCDPISGHTALYWYRQSLGQGLEFLIYFQGNSAPDKSGLPSDRFSAERTGGSVSTLTIQRTQQEDSAVYLCASSLVTGGYTFGSGTRLTVV.

The chain employs TRBV7-2 and TRBJ2-6; D not certain. The ends were cut back, 9 bases at V and 4 bases at J, with 7 bases in the middle. The CDR3 contains 12 residues. The germline CDR1 and CDR2 sequences are SGHTA and FQGNSA. CDR3 in DNA: TGTGCCAGTAGGACCGGGGCCAACGTCCTGACTTTC. Amino acid sequence: CASRTGANVLTF.

The genes are TRBV6-6 and TRBJ2-7; D call uncertain. The germline V gene has CDR1 MNHNY and CDR2 SVGAGI (reference sequence). Trimming took off 6 bases at V and 0 bases at J, with 12 bases between the two ends. The CDR3 is 14 residues long. The CDR3 is CASSPGTSSYEQYF. CDR3 sequence (DNA): TGTGCCAGCAGCCCCGGCACGAGCTCCTACGAGCAGTACTTC.

The CDR3 region is CASRTGGTDTQYF. The CDR3 bases are TGTGCCAGCCGGACAGGGGGCACAGATACGCAGTATTTT. The chain links TRBV7-8 to TRBJ2-3; 9 positions agree with TRBD1. The CDR3 loop spans 13 amino acids. Per germline, CDR1 SGHVS and CDR2 FQNEAQ. Trimming removed 8 bases from V and 1 base from J; junction bases left unmatched: 1.

V gene TRBV10-3 combines with J gene TRBJ1-5; D unclear. CDR1 ENHRY and CDR2 SYGVKD come from the germline V gene. Trimming shortened V by 3 bases and J by 2 bases, and 8 bases separated the two germline ends. The CDR3 loop spans 14 amino acids. Here the CDR3 reads CAISEWQGNQPQHF. The CDR3 nucleotides are TGTGCCATCAGTGAATGGCAGGGCAATCAGCCCCAGCATTTT.

This clone was observed a single time. V and J are TRBV6-1 and TRBJ2-3; D perhaps matches TRBD1 (6 bases). The V and J ends lost 1 base and 0 bases respectively, with 11 bases between them. The CDR3 has 16 amino acids. From germline, CDR1 is MNHNS and CDR2 SASEGT. CDR3 sequence reads: CASSEDPGDSTDTQYF. The CDR3 DNA reads as TGTGCCAGCAGTGAAGACCCAGGGGATAGCACAGATACGCAGTATTTT.

The J gene is TRBJ2-6, the V gene TRBV9; D gene ambiguous. The CDR3 has 16 residues. Trimming took off 0 bases at V and 4 bases at J, with 11 bases between the two ends. Germline V gene sequence: CDR1 SGDLS, CDR2 YYNGEE. CDR3 DNA sequence: TGTGCCAGCAGCGTAGGGCGGCCCTTGGGGGCCAACGTCCTGACTTTC. Its protein is CASSVGRPLGANVLTF.